The sequence of this T cell receptor beta chain was determined in a study of T cell repertoires in cytomegalovirus infection. Study-wide context: Shared public TCR beta signatures pointed to both CMV infection and a matching HLA type.

This CDR3 has 16 residues. The V and J ends lost 5 bases and 4 bases respectively, with 20 bases between them. This clonotype was counted only a few times. Using its own MiXCR run on the reads, TCRdb lists one record per CDR3 protein. The data show about 160,000 distinct CDR3 sequences, about 15% seen once. The sample was CD8+ T cells from PBMCs. This receptor was obtained from a human donor in good health (CMV status not recorded). Some clones in this sample may be carry-over from other donors' samples. V and J are TRBV12-3 or TRBV12-4 and TRBJ2-5; D possibly corresponds to TRBD2 (6 bases). The CDR3 DNA is TGTGCCAGCAGTCCCCGGATCGGGCGGGAACCAGAGACCCAGTACTTC. Translating it yields CASSPRIGREPETQYF.